This entry lists 14 T cell receptor beta chains sequenced from one sample in a study of early T cells in non-severe SARS-CoV-2 infection. TCRdb fed the 5' RACE reads into MiXCR, producing one record per CDR3 protein. The table records approximately 100,000 distinct CDR3 sequences, approximately 9.9% of them present only once. Sequencing was carried out using whole blood. The receptor set was obtained from an adult who was a healthcare worker with PCR-confirmed SARS-CoV-2 infection or an uninfected control (not recorded which).

The chain couples TRBV20-1 to TRBJ2-2; no definite D call. Germline lookup yields CDR1 DFQATT and CDR2 SNEGSKA (reference sequence). Trimming removed 6 bases at V and 6 bases at J, with 8 bases between. This CDR3 comprises 11 residues. CDR3 nucleotide sequence: TGCAGTGCCCGCTTTTCCGGGGAGCTGTTTTTT. Translating it yields CSARFSGELFF.

The gene calls are TRBV12-3 or TRBV12-4 and TRBJ2-5; either TRBD1 or TRBD2 may fit D (5 bases each). The ends were cut back, 8 bases at V and 5 bases at J, with 9 bases in the middle. This CDR3 is 11 amino acids long. The CDR3 nucleotides read TGTGCCAGCGGGGGTGGCGAGACCCAGTACTTC. Residues: CASGGGETQYF.

This clonotype has more than one count but fewer than ten. The CDR3 is CASSESRGTIYF. CDR3 sequence (DNA): TGTGCCAGCAGTGAAAGCAGGGGCACCATATATTTT. This chain joins TRBV28 and TRBJ1-3; TRBD1 is a possible D gene (6 bases). V dropped 5 bases and J dropped 9 bases, with 11 bases sitting between them. This CDR3 region has 12 residues. Germline CDR1 reads MDHEN; CDR2 reads SYDVKM.

The V call is TRBV5-1, the J call TRBJ2-3; tentatively, D is TRBD2 (6 bases). This CDR3 spans 15 amino acids. Germline V gene data show CDR1 as SGHRS and CDR2 as YFSETQ. V was trimmed by 0 bases and J by 2 bases, leaving 10 bases between them. CDR3 coding DNA: TGCGCCAGCAGCTTGGACAGGACTAACACAGATACGCAGTATTTT. Translation gives CASSLDRTNTDTQYF.

This clonotype was detected a few times. The genes are TRBV20-1 and TRBJ1-2; D gene ambiguous. CDR1 and CDR2 (germline): DFQATT, SNEGSKA (reference sequence). The CDR3 is made up of 12 amino acids. The V end lost 5 bases, the J end lost 4 bases, and 11 bases lay between the germline ends. CDR3 sequence (DNA): TGCAGTGCTGAACTTCACGGCTATGGCTACACCTTC. It is translated as CSAELHGYGYTF.

This clonotype was found a few times. The V call is TRBV5-5, the J call TRBJ2-3, with D possibly being TRBD2 (5 bases). Trimming pared 6 bases from V and 0 bases from J, leaving 11 bases between. The CDR3 is made up of 14 amino acids. Germline V CDR1 and CDR2: SGHKS, YYEKEE (reference sequence). CDR3 DNA sequence: TGTGCCAGCACCCTAACGGGGAGCACAGATACGCAGTATTTT. Amino acid sequence: CASTLTGSTDTQYF.

This clonotype was seen at least ten times. J is TRBJ2-1 and V is TRBV28; unclear D gene. CDR1 is MDHEN, CDR2 SYDVKM, per germline. The CDR3 has 12 amino acids. Between the trimmed V and J ends, which lost 5 bases and 2 bases, there was a span of 4 bases. Here the CDR3 DNA reads TGTGCCAGCAGTACAGCCTACAATGAGCAGTTCTTC. Residues: CASSTAYNEQFF.

This clonotype has only a few counts. Germline is not matched at one junction end, which may reflect a read error. The V and J genes are TRBV28 and TRBJ2-7; D may be TRBD2 (5 bases). The germline CDR1 and CDR2 sequences are MDHEN and SYDVKM. The CDR3 is made up of 11 amino acids. The CDR3 here is CASSSLAHQVF. CDR3 coding DNA: TGTGCCAGCAGTTCGCTAGCACATCAGGTTTTC.

This clonotype has at least ten counts. The chain uses TRBV20-1 and TRBJ2-4; D remains unclear. V lost 6 bases and J 7 bases, leaving 19 bases between the germline ends. The CDR3 runs to 14 residues. CDR1 DFQATT and CDR2 SNEGSKA come from the germline V gene (reference sequence). CDR3 sequence (DNA): TGCAGTGCCCCCCAAAGAGCAACTCCGAACATTCAGTACTTC. Protein sequence: CSAPQRATPNIQYF.

V and J are TRBV29-1 and TRBJ1-1; D perhaps matches TRBD1 (5 bases). Germline assignment: CDR1 SQVTM and CDR2 ANQGSEA. Between the trimmed V and J ends, which lost 3 bases and 1 base, there was a span of 6 bases. This CDR3 region has 12 residues. Written as DNA, the CDR3 is TGCAGCGTTGATGGGGCGAACACTGAAGCTTTCTTT. It encodes CSVDGANTEAFF.

The rearrangement uses TRBV18 and TRBJ2-7, with D maybe TRBD2 (5 bases). This CDR3 spans 11 amino acids. Trimming removed 4 bases from V and 9 bases from J, with 10 bases in between. The germline CDR1 and CDR2 sequences are KGHSH and LQKENI. The CDR3 is CASSQEDGQYF. The CDR3 DNA reads TGTGCCAGCTCACAGGAGGACGGGCAGTACTTC.

This clonotype was recorded many times. This chain joins TRBV19 and TRBJ2-5, with TRBD2 identical over 8 bases. Germline V gene data show CDR1 as LNHDA and CDR2 as SQIVND (reference sequence). The V and J ends lost 8 bases and 2 bases, in that order; junction bases with no gene match: 16. The CDR3 runs to 17 residues. The CDR3 DNA reads TGTGCCAGTGGCACTAGCGGCCACCTTTCAGGACAAGAGACCCAGTACTTC. As protein: CASGTSGHLSGQETQYF.

This chain connects TRBV5-1 to TRBJ1-2, with a weak D call TRBD1 (6 bases). The CDR3 extends over 14 amino acids. Trimming removed 4 bases at V and 0 bases at J, with 10 bases between. Germline V gene sequence: CDR1 SGHRS, CDR2 YFSETQ. CDR3 coding DNA: TGCGCCAGCAGCGAGGACAGTCCTAACTATGGCTACACCTTC. Protein product: CASSEDSPNYGYTF.

The rearrangement joins TRBV19 to TRBJ2-1; no definite D call. This CDR3 is 13 amino acids long. CDR1 is LNHDA, CDR2 SQIVND, per germline (reference sequence). Trimming cost V 6 bases and J 7 bases, with 13 bases left between them. Written as DNA, the CDR3 is TGTGCCAGTAGCGCGGCGGTGTATAATGAGCAGTTCTTC. Translation: CASSAAVYNEQFF.